This TCR beta chain derives from a study of human T cells and chemical hapten exposure. The germline V gene encodes CDR1 SGHRS and CDR2 YFSETQ. The V end was cut by 2 bases, the J end by 8 bases, with 7 bases between. This CDR3 has 12 amino acids. Documented time point: patch test 3, about 24 weeks after DPC sensitization. Treatment meaning: therapeutic diphenylcyclopropenone sensitization with weekly scalp DPC. TCRdb re-analysed the RACE reads in MiXCR, keeping a single row per CDR3 protein. The repertoire includes 85,000 to 100,000 distinct CDR3 sequences, roughly 27% of them detected once, and 9% to 12% sits in the top ten.

The rearrangement uses TRBV5-1 and TRBJ1-4; no definite D call. Sequenced here: whole blood, sampled in connection with sensitization to the hapten diphenylcyclopropenone (DPC). The TCR was taken from a man aged 35 to 55 with alopecia areata. Some clones in this sample may be carry-over from other donors' samples. CDR3 bases: TGCGCCAGCAGCTTACCGGGAGAAAAACTGTTTTTT. As protein: CASSLPGEKLFF.